A selection of T cell receptor beta chains follows, all from one sample in a study of blood T cells in healthy people across ages. TCRdb independently ran MiXCR on the 5' RACE reads; one entry per CDR3 protein. This sample has 500,000 to 550,000 distinct CDR3 sequences, with approximately 25% found just once. These data were also reused for a study on T cells of mothers and their children.

The sample was blood. These receptor sequences come from a boy younger than 18 in good health. CDR3s include the opening cysteine and the closing phenylalanine or tryptophan. A D gene is named only where the DNA matches it firmly. Some rows have no size entry. The others give once, few or many, or a class for an expanded clone.

TRBV27	TRBJ2-7	-	TRBD1	TGTGCCAGCAGCGCCTGGGACAGGGCGTACGAGCAGTACTTC	CASSAWDRAYEQYF
TRBV5-5	TRBJ1-6	few	TRBD1	TGTGCCAGTCGGGACAGAAGCTCCTATAATTCACCCCTCCACTTT	CASRDRSSYNSPLHF
TRBV27	TRBJ2-7	-	-	TGTGCCAGCACTGAAGAGCAGTACTTC	CASTEEQYF
TRBV11-2	TRBJ1-6	-	TRBD1	TGTGCCAGCACCACCGACAGGGTAGATTCACCCCTCCACTTT	CASTTDRVDSPLHF
TRBV6-1	TRBJ1-2	-	TRBD1	TGTGCCAGCAGCGGGATTGGAATGGACAGGGGCTATGGCTACACCTTC	CASSGIGMDRGYGYTF
TRBV29-1	TRBJ2-7	few	-	TGCAGCGTTGAAGATGGACAGAAATCGTACGAGCAGTACTTC	CSVEDGQKSYEQYF
TRBV28	TRBJ2-3	-	-	TGTGCCAGCAGACCCCAGGGGCCAGCAGATACGCAGTATTTT	CASRPQGPADTQYF
TRBV20-1	TRBJ1-5	few	-	TGCAGTGCTAGAGACCTAGGGAGCAATCAGCCCCAGCATTTT	CSARDLGSNQPQHF
TRBV15	TRBJ2-3	-	-	TGTGCCACCAGCAGAAGACAGAGCACAGATACGCAGTATTTT	CATSRRQSTDTQYF
TRBV11-3	TRBJ2-3	-	-	TGTGCCAGCAGCTCCCCTCCCGGCCCTGGAGGAGATACGCAGTATTTT	CASSSPPGPGGDTQYF
TRBV27	TRBJ2-1	-	-	TGTGCCAGCAGACTGGGGGACTCCTACAATGAGCAGTTCTTC	CASRLGDSYNEQFF
TRBV3-1	TRBJ1-5	few	-	TGTGCCAGCAGCCTGACTCAGGGGAGCAATCAGCCCCAGCATTTT	CASSLTQGSNQPQHF
TRBV18	TRBJ1-1	-	TRBD1	TGTGCCAGCTCACAAAGGACAGGGATGAACACTGAAGCTTTCTTT	CASSQRTGMNTEAFF
TRBV18	TRBJ1-2	-	-	TGTGCCAGCACGTCTAGAGGGCAAGAAAGTGGCTACACCTTC	CASTSRGQESGYTF
TRBV7-2	TRBJ2-7	few	TRBD2	TGTGCCAGCAAACCTTGGGGGGGCTCCTACGAGCAGTACTTC	CASKPWGGSYEQYF
TRBV5-1	TRBJ2-3	-	-	TGCGCCAGCAGCAATCGAGGCACAGATACGCAGTATTTT	CASSNRGTDTQYF
TRBV25-1	TRBJ1-4	few	-	TGTGCCAGCAGTGATCCCCTCCGGGAGGCAACTAATGAAAAACTGTTTTTT	CASSDPLREATNEKLFF
TRBV7-2	TRBJ2-2	once	-	TGTGCCAGCAGCTTAGCTTCTCCCCACCGATTCAACGCCGGGGAGCTGTTTTTT	CASSLASPHRFNAGELFF
TRBV11-2	TRBJ2-2	few	-	TGTGCCACCGAGGACATATTACGGACCGGGGAGCTGTTTTTT	CATEDILRTGELFF
TRBV12-3/TRBV12-4	TRBJ2-5	few	TRBD2	TGTGCCAGCAGTTTAGGGCTAGCGGGAAAGACCCAGTACTTC	CASSLGLAGKTQYF
TRBV7-9	TRBJ2-1	-	-	TGTGCCAGCAGCTTAGCGGGGTATAGCGGAGCTGGCAATGAGCAGTTCTTC	CASSLAGYSGAGNEQFF
TRBV3-1	TRBJ2-2	-	-	TGTGCCAGCAGCTCGGGTCCCCGACCATTAACCGGGGAGCTGTTTTTT	CASSSGPRPLTGELFF
TRBV20-1	TRBJ1-5	few	-	TGCAGTGCTTTTCAGGATAGCAATCAGCCCCAGCATTTT	CSAFQDSNQPQHF
TRBV7-9	TRBJ2-7	-	-	TGTGCCAGCAGCCCGAACCCCTTCGAGCAGTACTTC	CASSPNPFEQYF
TRBV7-2	TRBJ1-3	many	TRBD1	TGTGCCAGCAGCGAGAGCCAGGGGGCTTCTGGAAACACCATATATTTT	CASSESQGASGNTIYF
TRBV10-2	TRBJ1-5	-	TRBD1	TGCGCCAGCGATTTCCGGGACAGGAATCAGCCCCAGCATTTT	CASDFRDRNQPQHF
TRBV28	TRBJ2-3	-	-	TGTGCCAGCGGAAATCTCGGCACAGATACGCAGTATTTT	CASGNLGTDTQYF
TRBV19	TRBJ1-5	few	-	TGTGCCAGTAGTATAGATCCAGGGGATGTTCAGCCCCAGCATTTT	CASSIDPGDVQPQHF
TRBV6-1	TRBJ2-5	few	-	TGTGCCAGCAGTGAAGTCCCACTACGTTGTTGCGGTGTGGCCCAGTACTTC	CASSEVPLRCCGVAQYF
TRBV14	TRBJ1-1	-	TRBD1	TGTGCCAGCAGCGTCCGGACAGGGATGAACACTGAAGCTTTCTTT	CASSVRTGMNTEAFF
TRBV4-1	TRBJ2-5	few	TRBD2	TGCGCCAGCAGCCAATGGCTAGCGGGAGCTCGCAATAGGGAGCAGCTCTTC	CASSQWLAGARNREQLF
TRBV27	TRBJ1-2	once	-	TGTGCCAGCAGTCCCATGAGTCTGGGTACCAGCTACACCTTC	CASSPMSLGTSYTF
TRBV5-1	TRBJ2-5	-	TRBD1	TGCGCCAGCAGCTTCCAAGGGACAGGGCTTCAAGAGACCCAGTACTTC	CASSFQGTGLQETQYF
TRBV29-1	TRBJ1-2	few	TRBD1	TGCAGCGTCGAGGACAGGGGGGCGGTGGGCTACACCTTC	CSVEDRGAVGYTF
TRBV6-2/TRBV6-3	TRBJ1-5	few	-	TGTGCCAGCAGTCCCTCTGGGTTGGGCAATCAGCCCCAGCATTTT	CASSPSGLGNQPQHF
TRBV25-1	TRBJ1-6	few	-	TGTGCCAGCAGTGAATCAGGGTATTCACCCCTCCACTTT	CASSESGYSPLHF
TRBV30	TRBJ2-7	-	TRBD1	TGTGCCTGGCGCGACAGGGGCCTCAGCTACGAGCAGTACTTC	CAWRDRGLSYEQYF
TRBV4-3	TRBJ2-6	-	TRBD1	TGCGCCAGCAGCCATGACGACAGGGCTGGGGCCAACGTCCTGACTTTC	CASSHDDRAGANVLTF
TRBV9	TRBJ2-5	-	-	TGTGCCAGCAGCTCTGGGGAAAGCCAAGAGACCCAGTACTTC	CASSSGESQETQYF
TRBV29-1	TRBJ2-5	few	-	TGCAGCGTTGAAGAAATGGTTGTGGAGACCCAGTACTTC	CSVEEMVVETQYF
TRBV5-1	TRBJ1-4	-	-	TGCGCCAGCAGCGCTCGTCCAGACAAGGGTAATGAAAAACTGTTTTTT	CASSARPDKGNEKLFF
TRBV6-1	TRBJ1-3	few	-	TGTGCCAGCAAAGTGGGGGGTACAAACTCTGGAAACACCATATATTTT	CASKVGGTNSGNTIYF
TRBV1	TRBJ2-6	few	-	TGCACCAGCAGCCAGGAACGACTAGCGGGAATTTCTGGGGCCAACGTCCTGACTTTC	CTSSQERLAGISGANVLTF
TRBV15	TRBJ2-7	-	-	TGTGCCACCAGCAGAGATAAGGCGGGGCTCCGCTACGAGCAGTACTTC	CATSRDKAGLRYEQYF
TRBV4-1	TRBJ2-7	-	-	TGCGCCATCAGCCTTCTAACGACGGCCTACGAGCAGTACTTC	CAISLLTTAYEQYF
TRBV12-3/TRBV12-4	TRBJ2-5	-	-	TGTGCCAGCAGTTTTCTTGGGCTGGAGACCCAGTACTTC	CASSFLGLETQYF
TRBV18	TRBJ2-1	-	-	TGTGCCAGCTCACCACCGCTGGGGTTCTACAATGAGCAGTTCTTC	CASSPPLGFYNEQFF
TRBV28	TRBJ1-6	-	TRBD1	TGTGCCAGCAGAGACGAGACAGGGACCCGTTCACCCCTCCACTTT	CASRDETGTRSPLHF